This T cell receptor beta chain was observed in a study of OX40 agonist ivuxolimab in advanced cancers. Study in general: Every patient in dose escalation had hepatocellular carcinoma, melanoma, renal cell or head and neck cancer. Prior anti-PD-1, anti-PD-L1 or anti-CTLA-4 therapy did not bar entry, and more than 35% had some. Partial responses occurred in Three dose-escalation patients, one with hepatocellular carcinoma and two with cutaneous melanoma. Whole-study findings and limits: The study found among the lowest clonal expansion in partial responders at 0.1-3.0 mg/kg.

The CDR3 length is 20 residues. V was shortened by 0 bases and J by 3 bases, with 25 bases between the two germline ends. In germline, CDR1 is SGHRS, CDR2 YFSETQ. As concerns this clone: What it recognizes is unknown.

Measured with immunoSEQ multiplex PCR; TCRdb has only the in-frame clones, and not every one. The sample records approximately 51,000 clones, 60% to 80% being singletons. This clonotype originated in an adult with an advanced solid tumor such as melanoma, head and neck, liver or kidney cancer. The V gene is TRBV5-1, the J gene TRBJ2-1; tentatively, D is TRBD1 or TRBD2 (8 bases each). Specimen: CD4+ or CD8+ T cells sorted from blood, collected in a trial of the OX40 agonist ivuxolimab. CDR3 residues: CASSLGRQGSGRRGYNEQFF. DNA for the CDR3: TGCGCCAGCAGCTTGGGGCGACAGGGGAGCGGGAGACGGGGCTACAATGAGCAGTTCTTC.